The table lists the clone carrying this TCR beta chain with a count of one. Its antigen is undetermined. Using immunoSEQ multiplex PCR, the repertoire was profiled, and TCRdb retains in-frame clones only, with some absent. The sample has 45,000 or so clones, 60% to 80% seen once. The data stem from a study of radiotherapy plus CTLA-4 blockade in lung cancer. Study as a whole: Patients showed objective responses in roughly 19% of cases and disease control in approximately 28%.

Study-wide findings and caveats: In blood, after radiotherapy plus ipilimumab, tumor-derived TCR clones expanded.

Germline CDR1 and CDR2: MNHEY and SMNVEV (reference sequence). The CDR3 is 15 amino acids. The V and J ends lost 5 bases and 0 bases respectively, with 13 bases between them. The sample here was peripheral blood, taken from a patient treated with radiotherapy plus ipilimumab. The chain is built from TRBV27 and TRBJ1-1; TRBD1 might be the D (5 bases). The receptor comes from a human donor with non-small cell lung cancer who had stable disease on radiotherapy plus ipilimumab. In DNA form, the CDR3 reads TGTGCCAGCAGTCCTCGTGGGACGGTGAACACTGAAGCTTTCTTT. It codes for CASSPRGTVNTEAFF.